The present T cell receptor (beta chain) was sequenced within a study of T cells in localized non-small cell lung cancer. Regarding the study as a whole: Detection in adjacent lung was observed for a median roughly 62 of the top 100 tumor clones. Heterogeneity remains possible, as sequencing covered one tumor region only. Uninvolved neighboring lung showed the greatest T cell clonality, exceeding tumor.

Clones were read by immunoSEQ multiplex PCR, and TCRdb kept only the in-frame ones, dropping some. This sample has about 2,000 clones, with 20% to 25% found just once. Germline V gene lookup returns CDR1 SGHNT and CDR2 YENEEA. Trimming left V 0 bases short and J 6 bases short, with 11 bases between. The CDR3 has 15 amino acids. Details on this clone: As yet, its antigen is unknown.

This specimen was lung tumor tissue, taken before any cancer treatment. The chain is built from TRBV11-3 and TRBJ2-2; D gene uncertain. The TCR comes from a woman aged 40 to 75 with stage II squamous cell lung carcinoma. CDR3 amino acids: CASSLETISAGELFF. The DNA of the CDR3 is TGTGCCAGCAGCTTAGAGACGATCAGCGCCGGGGAGCTGTTTTTT.